Each of the 19 T cell receptor beta chains below was sequenced from the same sample in a study of metastatic and nonmetastatic thyroid tumors. TCRdb re-analyzed the PCR reads using MiXCR. The data show around 38,000 clones, 28% seen once. Every patient was untreated before thyroid surgery. The sample consisted of blood. The receptors originated from a male donor with papillary thyroid cancer or a benign thyroid nodule (not recorded which). Some clones in this sample may be carry-over from other donors' samples.

This clone was seen a few times. The chain has TRBV2 and TRBJ2-7; no clear D gene. Trimming left V 10 bases short and J 0 bases short, with 16 bases between. The CDR3 covers 14 residues. Germline V gives CDR1 SNHLY, CDR2 FYNNEI. The CDR3 nucleotides are TGTGCCACACACCGGTACTGCAGCTCCTACGAGCAGTACTTC. This translates into CATHRYCSSYEQYF.

This clone appeared many times. The chain has TRBV12-3 or TRBV12-4 and TRBJ1-5; maybe TRBD1 (5 bases). The CDR3 is 13 amino acids. The germline V and J ends were trimmed by 6 bases and 6 bases, with 12 bases remaining between them. The CDR3 DNA is TGTGCCAGCAGCACCGACAGTCTTCAGCCCCAGCATTTT. Its translation: CASSTDSLQPQHF.

There are many counts of this clone. V is TRBV5-1 and J is TRBJ2-7, with D perhaps TRBD1 or TRBD2 (6 bases each). V lost 3 bases and J lost 4, with 17 bases in between. The CDR3 consists of 15 residues. Looked up from germline, CDR1 is SGHRS and CDR2 is YFSETQ. CDR3 sequence: CASSSGEQGFYEQYF. The CDR3 DNA sequence: TGCGCCAGCAGCTCGGGGGAACAGGGTTTTTACGAGCAGTACTTC.

This clone was seen at least ten times. This sequence joins TRBV15 and TRBJ2-1, with no clear D. V shed 2 bases and J shed 0 bases, with 11 bases lying between them. Germline CDR1 LNHNV, CDR2 YYDKDF (reference sequence). This CDR3 contains 16 residues. As DNA, the CDR3 is TGTGCCACCAGCAGAAAGCATGGGAACTCCTACAATGAGCAGTTCTTC. Translating gives CATSRKHGNSYNEQFF.

This clone was counted between two and nine times. The CDR3 nucleotides read TGTGCCACCAGTAATGAGCGGCTATACAATGAGCAGTTCTTC. Protein sequence: CATSNERLYNEQFF. The gene calls are TRBV24-1 and TRBJ2-1, with D possibly matching TRBD2 (5 bases). The CDR3 length is 14 residues. V lost 6 bases and J 4 bases, leaving 12 bases between the germline ends. Germline assignment: CDR1 KGHDR and CDR2 SFDVKD.

This clone was observed a few times. The rearrangement uses TRBV11-2 and TRBJ2-2; D possibly uses TRBD1 or TRBD2 (5 bases each). The CDR3 sequence is 17 residues long. The V gene's germline CDR1 is SGHAT and CDR2 FQNNGV. Trimming removed 3 bases from V and 4 bases from J, with 18 bases in between. CDR3 nucleotide sequence: TGTGCCAGCAGCTTCACCCGGGACCTGAAACCCACCGGGGAGCTGTTTTTT. Residues: CASSFTRDLKPTGELFF.

As to this clone: The conserved final phenylalanine or tryptophan is absent from the CDR3, which likely points to a read error. The chain has TRBV27 and TRBJ1-5; TRBD1 agrees at 7 bases. The V segment lost 6 bases and the J segment 7 bases; nucleotides outside the gene matches: 12. There are 15 residues in the CDR3. Germline V gene lookup returns CDR1 MNHEY and CDR2 SMNVEV (reference sequence). CDR3 nucleotides: TGTGCCAGCAGCACCGACAGGGCGGTAGAGCAGCCCCAGCATTCT. This translates into CASSTDRAVEQPQHS.

With regard to this clone: It is likely a read error, because the conserved phenylalanine at the end of the CDR3 is missing. The DNA is left out, because the CDR3 cannot be placed on it with certainty; the CDR3 is given as TCRdb lists it. The chain uses TRBV6-5 and TRBJ1-1. The CDR3 is 13 residues long, ends included. Germline loops: CDR1 MNHEY, CDR2 SVGAGI. The CDR3 region is CASSSHPNTEAIY.

This clone was counted between two and nine times. This chain links TRBV6-2 or TRBV6-3 with TRBJ2-7, with a tentative D call TRBD2 (5 bases). The CDR3 runs 15 residues. The V and J ends lost 7 bases and 4 bases respectively, with 20 bases between them. Germline V gene sequence: CDR1 MNHEY, CDR2 SVGEGT. The CDR3: CASKAVEREIYEQYF. CDR3 DNA sequence: TGTGCCAGCAAAGCGGTAGAAAGGGAAATATACGAGCAGTACTTC.

This clone was picked up a small number of times. This sequence joins TRBV24-1 and TRBJ2-2; perhaps TRBD1 as D (5 bases). Trimming removed 9 bases from V and 7 bases from J, with 11 bases in between. The CDR3 is 12 amino acids. Germline CDR1 reads KGHDR; CDR2 reads SFDVKD. The chain's CDR3 is CATAGLGGELFF. For the CDR3, the DNA is TGTGCCACCGCAGGGCTGGGCGGGGAGCTGTTTTTT.

This clone was seen only a few times. This chain uses TRBV10-3 with TRBJ2-7; TRBD1 matches 8 bases. The CDR3 consists of 14 residues. Germline CDR1 and CDR2: ENHRY and SYGVKD. J lost 0 bases, V lost 10 bases, and 8 bases had no gene match. The CDR3: CATRGGTGSYEQYF. The CDR3 DNA reads TGTGCCACCCGAGGGGGGACAGGCTCCTACGAGCAGTACTTC.

J is TRBJ2-7 and V is TRBV5-5; D unclear. V lost 7 bases and J lost 4, with 18 bases in between. CDR1 SGHKS and CDR2 YYEKEE come from the germline V gene (reference sequence). The length of the CDR3 is 14 residues. CDR3 nucleotides: TGTGCCAGCGCATACCTGTGTGGCTCTTACGAGCAGTACTTC. Residues: CASAYLCGSYEQYF.

This clone occurred many times. The chain joins TRBV7-6 to TRBJ2-7; no firm D call. This CDR3 contains 10 residues. Germline CDR1 reads SGHVS; CDR2 reads FNYEAQ. The V end lost 11 bases, the J end lost 6 bases, and 11 bases lay between the germline ends. CDR3 residues: CASAAVEQYF. The CDR3 DNA reads as TGTGCCTCGGCGGCAGTCGAGCAGTACTTC.

This chain joins TRBV20-1 and TRBJ2-7; 8 bases map to TRBD1. There are 11 residues in the CDR3. Germline V lookup: CDR1 DFQATT, CDR2 SNEGSKA (reference sequence). CDR3 in amino acids: CSETGDYEQYF. In DNA, the CDR3 is TGCAGCGAGACAGGGGACTACGAGCAGTACTTC.

This clone has a count of ten or more. J is TRBJ2-1 and V is TRBV3-1, with no clear D. The germline V and J ends were trimmed by 8 bases and 9 bases, with 17 bases remaining between them. This CDR3 is 13 amino acids long. Germline V gene lookup returns CDR1 LGHDT and CDR2 YNNKEL (reference sequence). CDR3 nucleotides: TGTGCCAGCGGATCCACCCGGTGGGGTGAGCAGTTCTTC. This codes for CASGSTRWGEQFF.

This clone has ten or more counts. The chain joins TRBV6-1 to TRBJ1-2, with 10 bases aligning to TRBD1. This CDR3 spans 12 amino acids. Germline V gene lookup returns CDR1 MNHNS and CDR2 SASEGT. V was clipped by 6 bases and J by 7 bases; unmatched bases: 2. CDR3 sequence: CASRRDRGGYTF. The CDR3 DNA reads TGTGCCAGCAGGCGGGACAGGGGTGGCTACACCTTC.

As DNA, the CDR3 is TGTGCCAGCAGCCGCTCACCACCCCAGGGTTACACTGAAGCTTTCTTT. This translates into CASSRSPPQGYTEAFF. This chain links TRBV3-1 with TRBJ1-1; TRBD1 might be the D (5 bases). The V gene's germline CDR1 is LGHDT and CDR2 YNNKEL (reference sequence). This CDR3 region has 16 residues. Trimming removed 4 bases from V and 3 bases from J, with 18 bases in between. Full variable domain (remainder filled in from reference TRBV3-1 and TRBJ1-1): DTAVSQTPKYLVTQMGNDKSIKCEQNLGHDTMYWYKQDSKKFLKIMFSYNNKELIINETVPNRFSPKSPDKAHLNLHINSLELGDSAVYFCASSRSPPQGYTEAFFGQGTRLTVV.

This clone was counted at least ten times. This chain joins TRBV9 and TRBJ2-7; TRBD2 agrees at 9 bases. V lost 3 bases and J lost 12; bases outside the gene matches: 10. This CDR3 region has 13 residues. In germline, CDR1 is SGDLS, CDR2 YYNGEE. CDR3 sequence (DNA): TGTGCCAGCAGCGAAGGTCTAGCGGGATTCTTGTACTTC. Its protein is CASSEGLAGFLYF.

This clone was seen a few times. V is TRBV18 and J is TRBJ2-2, with D possibly TRBD2 on 5 matching bases. Germline V lookup: CDR1 KGHSH, CDR2 LQKENI. This CDR3 comprises 15 residues. Trimming cost V 2 bases and J 7 bases, with 14 bases left between them. The CDR3 bases are TGTGCCAGCTCACCATACCAAAAGCGGAACGGGGAGCTGTTTTTT. Translated, it gives CASSPYQKRNGELFF. The full variable domain, rest sourced from reference TRBV18 and TRBJ2-2, is NAGVMQNPRHLVRRRGQEARLRCSPMKGHSHVYWYRQLPEEGLKFMVYLQKENIIDESGMPKERFSAEFPKEGPSILRIQQVVRGDSAAYFCASSPYQKRNGELFFGEGSRLTVL.